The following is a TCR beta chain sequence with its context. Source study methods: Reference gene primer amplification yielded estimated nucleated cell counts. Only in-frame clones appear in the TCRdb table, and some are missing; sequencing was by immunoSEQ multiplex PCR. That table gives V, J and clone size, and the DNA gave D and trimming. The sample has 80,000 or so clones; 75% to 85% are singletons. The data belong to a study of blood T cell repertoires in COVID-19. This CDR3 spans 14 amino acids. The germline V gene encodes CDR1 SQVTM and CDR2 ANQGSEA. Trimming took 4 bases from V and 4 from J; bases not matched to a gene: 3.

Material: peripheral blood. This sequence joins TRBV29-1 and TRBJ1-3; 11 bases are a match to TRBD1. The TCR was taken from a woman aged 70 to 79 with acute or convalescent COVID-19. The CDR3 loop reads CSVARTGGGNTIYF. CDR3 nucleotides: TGCAGCGTTGCGAGGACAGGGGGCGGAAACACCATATATTTT. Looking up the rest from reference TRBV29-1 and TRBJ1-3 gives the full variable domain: SAVISQKPSRDICQRGTSLTIQCQVDSQVTMMFWYRQQPGQSLTLIATANQGSEATYESGFVIDKFPISRPNLTFSTLTVSNMSPEDSSIYLCSVARTGGGNTIYFGEGSWLTVV.